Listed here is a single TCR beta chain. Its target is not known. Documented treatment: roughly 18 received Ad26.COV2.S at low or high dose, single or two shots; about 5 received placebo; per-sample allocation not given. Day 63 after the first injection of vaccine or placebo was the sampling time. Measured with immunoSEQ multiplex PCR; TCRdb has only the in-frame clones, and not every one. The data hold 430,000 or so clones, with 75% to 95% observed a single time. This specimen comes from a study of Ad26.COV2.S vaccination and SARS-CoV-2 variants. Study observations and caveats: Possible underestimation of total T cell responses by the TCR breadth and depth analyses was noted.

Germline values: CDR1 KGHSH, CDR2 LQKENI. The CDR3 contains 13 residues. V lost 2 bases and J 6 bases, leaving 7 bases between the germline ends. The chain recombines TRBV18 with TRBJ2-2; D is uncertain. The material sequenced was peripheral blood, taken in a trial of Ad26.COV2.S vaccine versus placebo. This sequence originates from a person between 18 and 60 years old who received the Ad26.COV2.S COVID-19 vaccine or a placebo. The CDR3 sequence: CASSPEYAGELFF. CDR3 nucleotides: TGTGCCAGCTCACCAGAATACGCCGGGGAGCTGTTTTTT.